This T cell receptor beta chain stems from a study of T cells expressing NK-cell markers. Overall study: One of the eight sequenced donors was seronegative, whereas the other seven were HCMV-seropositive. Study results and limitations: CD8+ T cells in over 5 donors included dominant NKG2C+ clonotypes at 1.0-7.0%.

TCRdb reprocessed the 5' RACE reads and keeps a single row for each CDR3 protein, giving no DNA. The sample has roughly 450,000 distinct CDR3 sequences; the top ten hold under 1.5%. Details on this clonotype: Its antigen remains unknown.

The CDR3 contains 16 residues. Germline V lookup: CDR1 SGHTA, CDR2 FQGNSA. Material for sequencing was blood T cells: a sorted CD56 or NKG2C T cell subset, CD4+ or CD8+ T cells, or bulk PBMC T cells (not recorded which). The gene calls are TRBV7-2 and TRBJ1-6; TCRdb names TRBD1, which stays unverified in the absence of DNA. The clonotype comes from a woman between 50 and 59 years old in good health. The CDR3 here is CASSLLSTSPSSPLHF.